One and the same sample provided the 22 T cell receptor beta chains below, sequenced in a study of blood T cell repertoires in COVID-19. Profiling relied on immunoSEQ multiplex PCR, and the TCRdb table lists in-frame clones only, not all of them. The sample has about 180,000 clones, roughly three quarters seen once; the top ten hold around 15%. Input material: PBMCs or T cells enriched from blood (not recorded which). These receptor sequences come from a man aged 55 to 70 who had been exposed to COVID-19.

The rearrangement links TRBV19 to TRBJ2-5; TRBD1 might be the D (5 bases). The length of the CDR3 is 13 residues. CDR1 is LNHDA, CDR2 SQIVND, per germline (reference sequence). V was clipped by 6 bases and J by 3 bases, with 11 bases between them. The CDR3 loop reads CASSPDRKETQYF. Here the CDR3 DNA reads TGTGCCAGTAGCCCCGACAGAAAAGAGACCCAGTACTTC. The full variable domain, completed using reference TRBV19 and TRBJ2-5, is DGGITQSPKYLFRKEGQNVTLSCEQNLNHDAMYWYRQDPGQGLRLIYYSQIVNDFQKGDIAEGYSVSREKKESFPLTVTSAQKNPTAFYLCASSPDRKETQYFGPGTRLLVL.

The V gene is TRBV29-1, the J gene TRBJ2-7; D remains unclear. The CDR3 runs 11 residues. Germline V gives CDR1 SQVTM, CDR2 ANQGSEA. V lost 6 bases to trimming and J lost 1 base, with 7 bases between them. The DNA of the CDR3 is TGCAGCGTGGGCCCGTCCTACGAGCAGTACTTC. As protein: CSVGPSYEQYF.

The table lists this clone with a few counts. The rearrangement uses TRBV3-1 (or the pseudogene TRBV3-2) and TRBJ2-1, with D possibly matching TRBD1 (5 bases). Germline CDR1 LGHDT, CDR2 YNNKEL (reference sequence). V gave up 1 base and J gave up 0 bases, with 13 bases separating them. CDR3 length: 17 residues. CDR3 sequence reads: CASSQGRTLSSYNEQFF. CDR3 nucleotides: TGTGCCAGCAGCCAAGGAAGGACATTGAGCTCCTACAATGAGCAGTTCTTC.

This clone showed up just a few times. V and J are TRBV7-2 and TRBJ2-7, with 9 bases fitting TRBD1. CDR3 length: 15 residues. With V trimmed by 3 bases and J by 3 bases, 6 bases remained unmatched. Germline V gene sequence: CDR1 SGHTA, CDR2 FQGNSA. DNA for the CDR3: TGTGCCAGCAGCTTGTCCGGGACAGGGCTCTACGAGCAGTACTTC. It specifies CASSLSGTGLYEQYF.

The rearrangement joins TRBV11-3 to TRBJ2-1; TRBD1 might be the D (6 bases). This CDR3 region has 14 residues. V lost 8 bases, J lost 1 base, and 12 bases lay in between. Germline V gene sequence: CDR1 SGHNT, CDR2 YENEEA. CDR3 coding DNA: TGTGCCAGCGGCCGGCAGGGGTCCTACAATGAGCAGTTCTTC. This sequence encodes CASGRQGSYNEQFF.

This sequence joins TRBV30 and TRBJ1-2; perhaps TRBD1 as D (5 bases). CDR1 is GTSNPN, CDR2 SVGIG, per germline (reference sequence). The V end was cut by 0 bases, the J end by 1 base, with 9 bases between. The length of the CDR3 is 14 residues. DNA of the CDR3: TGTGCCTGGAGTGTAAGGGGCCTTAACTATGGCTACACCTTC. It codes for CAWSVRGLNYGYTF.

This chain joins TRBV7-2 and TRBJ2-7; 14 nucleotides align to TRBD2. V was pared by 5 bases and J by 0 bases, with 6 bases of the junction left unmatched. The CDR3 loop spans 17 amino acids. Germline CDR1 reads SGHTA; CDR2 reads FQGNSA. The CDR3 DNA reads TGTGCCAGCAGCCTACTTGGGACTAGCGGGAGCTCCTACGAGCAGTACTTC. Its translation is CASSLLGTSGSSYEQYF.

J is TRBJ2-2 and V is TRBV5-1; 8 nucleotides line up with TRBD1. With V trimmed by 4 bases and J by 2 bases, 10 bases remained unmatched. This CDR3 region has 17 residues. Looked up from germline, CDR1 is SGHRS and CDR2 is YFSETQ. The CDR3 bases are TGCGCCAGCAGCCGTACAGGGGGTCTCTTTAACACCGGGGAGCTGTTTTTT. Translated: CASSRTGGLFNTGELFF.

The V gene is TRBV30, the J gene TRBJ1-1; a possible D gene is TRBD1 (5 bases). The germline V and J ends were trimmed by 5 bases and 1 base, with 8 bases remaining between them. The CDR3 is 12 amino acids. Germline V gene sequence: CDR1 GTSNPN, CDR2 SVGIG (reference sequence). CDR3 coding DNA: TGTGCCTGGTGCGGACAGAACACTGAAGCTTTCTTT. Its translation is CAWCGQNTEAFF.

A single count supports this clone. The rearrangement uses TRBV2 and TRBJ2-1; TRBD2 matches at 12 bases. CDR3 length: 14 residues. Germline V CDR1 and CDR2: SNHLY, FYNNEI. Unmatched junction bases numbered 7, after V lost 6 bases and J lost 10 bases. For the CDR3, the DNA is TGTGCCAGCAGCCCCAATGGACTAGCGGGAGAGCAGTTCTTC. This translates into CASSPNGLAGEQFF.

J is TRBJ2-1 and V is TRBV19, with a weak D call TRBD2 (6 bases). The CDR3 extends over 14 amino acids. Trimming took off 7 bases at V and 1 base at J, with 11 bases between the two ends. Looked up from germline, CDR1 is LNHDA and CDR2 is SQIVND (reference sequence). The CDR3 region has the DNA TGTGCCAGTAAGAGTGGGACTTCCTACAATGAGCAGTTCTTC. Protein: CASKSGTSYNEQFF. Combining the CDR3 with reference TRBV19 and TRBJ2-1 gives the whole variable domain DGGITQSPKYLFRKEGQNVTLSCEQNLNHDAMYWYRQDPGQGLRLIYYSQIVNDFQKGDIAEGYSVSREKKESFPLTVTSAQKNPTAFYLCASKSGTSYNEQFFGPGTRLTVL.

This clone was counted only a few times. The chain has TRBV11-2 and TRBJ2-5; tentative D call: TRBD1 (6 bases). Germline V CDR1 and CDR2: SGHAT, FQNNGV. The CDR3 sequence is 14 residues long. Trimming shortened V by 5 bases and J by 1 base, and 11 bases separated the two germline ends. The CDR3 spells CASSPGVVQETQYF. DNA of the CDR3: TGTGCCAGCAGCCCAGGGGTAGTCCAAGAGACCCAGTACTTC.

V gene TRBV11-1 combines with J gene TRBJ2-2; TRBD1 is a possible D gene (6 bases). The germline V and J ends were trimmed by 7 bases and 5 bases, with 11 bases remaining between them. The germline CDR1 and CDR2 sequences are SGHAT and FQDESV (reference sequence). CDR3 length: 13 amino acids. The CDR3: CASTQQGTGELFF. The DNA of the CDR3 is TGTGCCAGCACACAACAGGGTACCGGGGAGCTGTTTTTT.

The V and J genes are TRBV27 and TRBJ2-5, with TRBD2 matching over 10 bases. CDR1 is MNHEY, CDR2 SMNVEV, per germline (reference sequence). The length of the CDR3 is 16 residues. Unmatched junction bases numbered 11, after V lost 3 bases and J lost 7 bases. The CDR3 region is CASSFGKGSGGWTQYF. The CDR3 region has the DNA TGTGCCAGCAGTTTCGGAAAGGGTAGCGGGGGGTGGACCCAGTACTTC.

This rearrangement joins TRBV29-1 to TRBJ2-3; the match to TRBD2 covers 11 bases. The germline gives CDR1 SQVTM, CDR2 ANQGSEA. The CDR3 loop spans 14 amino acids. V gave up 6 bases and J gave up 3 bases; unmatched junction bases: 5. The CDR3 region has the DNA TGCAGCGTCACGACTAGCGGGATAACAGATACGCAGTATTTT. Its protein product is CSVTTSGITDTQYF.

This clone was seen a single time. V and J are TRBV18 and TRBJ1-4, with 7 bases identical to TRBD1. This CDR3 contains 17 residues. CDR1 is KGHSH and CDR2 is LQKENI in the germline V gene. The V gene end was trimmed by 2 bases and the J gene end by 8 bases; junction bases not matched to a gene: 14. The CDR3, as DNA: TGTGCCAGCTCACCAACATACCATGACAGGGCGATGGAAAAACTGTTTTTT. Translated, it gives CASSPTYHDRAMEKLFF.

This clone was observed a single time. J is TRBJ2-3 and V is TRBV6-5; the D gene is possibly TRBD1 (7 bases). From germline, CDR1 is MNHEY and CDR2 SVGAGI. Trimming stripped 4 bases from V and 3 bases from J, with 11 bases between. The CDR3 consists of 14 residues. CDR3 region: CASSFRGRTDTQYF. CDR3 sequence (DNA): TGTGCCAGCAGTTTCAGGGGGAGGACAGATACGCAGTATTTT.

The J gene is TRBJ2-1, the V gene TRBV7-9; perhaps TRBD1 as D (6 bases). Trimming removed 3 bases at V and 5 bases at J, with 14 bases between. The CDR3 has 15 residues. The V gene's germline CDR1 is SEHNR and CDR2 FQNEAQ (reference sequence). The CDR3 region has the DNA TGTGCCAGCAGCTTGGGGGCCTATACCAACAATGAGCAGTTCTTC. Translating it yields CASSLGAYTNNEQFF.

V and J are TRBV6-5 and TRBJ2-7; 8 nucleotides match TRBD1. Germline V gene sequence: CDR1 MNHEY, CDR2 SVGAGI. V was clipped by 6 bases and J by 6 bases; unmatched bases: 10. This CDR3 is 14 amino acids long. The CDR3 bases are TGTGCCAGCAGATTCGGGACAGGTTCCAGCGAGCAGTACTTC. The encoded protein is CASRFGTGSSEQYF.

This clone came up once. The rearrangement joins TRBV30 to TRBJ2-1, with D perhaps matching TRBD1 (6 bases). The V gene lost 4 bases and the J gene lost 3 bases, with 16 bases spanning the gap. CDR3 length equals 15 residues. Germline V gene sequence: CDR1 GTSNPN, CDR2 SVGIG (reference sequence). Here the CDR3 DNA reads TGTGCCTGGACCCGGACAGAACGAGTCTACAATGAGCAGTTCTTC. It translates to CAWTRTERVYNEQFF.

The chain has TRBV15 and TRBJ2-5; D remains unclear. Trimming took 1 base from V and 4 from J, leaving 4 bases between them. Germline CDR1 is LNHNV and CDR2 is YYDKDF (reference sequence). This CDR3 has 12 residues. The DNA for the CDR3 is TGTGCCACCAGCAGAGGTCTAGAGACCCAGTACTTC. This sequence encodes CATSRGLETQYF.

This clone occurred once. CDR3 amino acids: CASSDSRDRGRGGEKLFF. For the CDR3, the DNA is TGCGCCAGCAGTGATTCCCGGGACAGGGGTCGGGGTGGCGAAAAACTGTTTTTT. The chain combines TRBV10-2 with TRBJ1-4; 10 nucleotides match TRBD1. The germline CDR1 and CDR2 sequences are WSHSY and SAAADI. J lost 8 bases, V lost 3 bases, and 15 bases had no gene match. This CDR3 is built from 18 residues.